This passage covers 8 T cell receptor beta chains from one sample sequenced in a study of blood T cell repertoires in COVID-19. Assay used: immunoSEQ multiplex PCR; TCRdb lists only in-frame clones, some missing. The table includes approximately 160,000 clones, about 88% detected once. The sequenced sample consisted of PBMCs or T cells enriched from blood (not recorded which). These receptors came from a woman aged 50 to 60 who had recovered from COVID-19.

The V gene is TRBV6-6, the J gene TRBJ2-7, with 9 bases fitting TRBD1. CDR1 and CDR2 from the germline V gene are MNHNY and SVGAGI (reference sequence). The CDR3 spans 13 residues. J gave up 4 bases and V 9 bases, and 7 bases lay outside the gene matches. The CDR3 loop is CASIGTGFYEQYF. CDR3 DNA: TGTGCCAGTATCGGGACAGGGTTTTACGAGCAGTACTTC.

The chain recombines TRBV15 with TRBJ2-7, with TRBD1 as a possible D gene (6 bases). V lost 5 bases, J lost 5 bases, and 19 bases lay in between. The CDR3 extends over 15 amino acids. Germline assignment: CDR1 LNHNV and CDR2 YYDKDF (reference sequence). The CDR3 spells CATSPYREKGDEQYF. The DNA for the CDR3 is TGTGCCACCAGCCCTTACAGGGAAAAAGGCGACGAGCAGTACTTC.

This chain uses TRBV3-1 (or the pseudogene TRBV3-2) with TRBJ1-4; D possibly corresponds to TRBD1 (5 bases). Trimming pared 4 bases from V and 5 bases from J, leaving 17 bases between. Germline V lookup: CDR1 LGHDT, CDR2 YNNKEL (reference sequence). The length of the CDR3 is 16 residues. In nucleotides, the CDR3 is TGTGCCAGCAGCCGATCAAGCGGGGGGGGAAATGAAAAACTGTTTTTT. The encoded protein is CASSRSSGGGNEKLFF.

The J gene is TRBJ1-2, the V gene TRBV12-3 or TRBV12-4, with D maybe TRBD1 (6 bases). Trimming shortened V by 5 bases and J by 4 bases, and 8 bases separated the two germline ends. The CDR3 extends over 12 amino acids. The CDR3 region is CASSRTVYGYTF. CDR3 sequence (DNA): TGTGCCAGCAGTCGGACAGTCTATGGCTACACCTTC.

The rearrangement uses TRBV24-1 and TRBJ1-2, with D unclear. Trimming shortened V by 1 base and J by 8 bases, and 13 bases separated the two germline ends. The CDR3 contains 14 residues. CDR1 and CDR2 from the germline V gene are KGHDR and SFDVKD. CDR3 amino acids: CATSDLDNSAGYTF. The CDR3 nucleotides are TGTGCCACCAGTGATTTAGACAACTCAGCCGGCTACACCTTC.

V and J are TRBV11-3 and TRBJ2-5; 11 bases map to TRBD2. The V segment lost 5 bases and the J segment 5 bases; nucleotides outside the gene matches: 10. Germline V lookup: CDR1 SGHNT, CDR2 YENEEA. This CDR3 region has 16 residues. The DNA of the CDR3 is TGTGCCAGCAGCCAGATAGCGGGAGGGAAGGGTGAGACCCAGTACTTC. The encoded protein is CASSQIAGGKGETQYF.

This clone showed up just once. V usage is TRBV5-1 and J usage is TRBJ1-6; TRBD1 aligns across 8 bases. Germline-derived CDR1 and CDR2 are SGHRS and YFSETQ. The CDR3 loop spans 15 amino acids. The ends lost 4 bases at V and 7 bases at J; junction bases unmatched: 7. DNA of the CDR3: TGCGCCAGCAGCGTAGACAGGGGAAGAAATTCACCCCTCCACTTT. This translates into CASSVDRGRNSPLHF. Based on the CDR3 plus reference TRBV5-1 and TRBJ1-6, the full variable domain is KAGVTQTPRYLIKTRGQQVTLSCSPISGHRSVSWYQQTPGQGLQFLFEYFSETQRNKGNFPGRFSGRQFSNSRSEMNVSTLELGDSALYLCASSVDRGRNSPLHFGNGTRLTVT.

The rearrangement links TRBV6-5 to TRBJ1-1, with 11 bases that match TRBD1. Trimming removed 6 bases from V and 5 bases from J; junction bases left unmatched: 8. Germline values: CDR1 MNHEY, CDR2 SVGAGI. The CDR3 sequence is 15 residues long. The CDR3, as DNA: TGTGCCAGCAGCCTGGGGACAGGGGGAAGAACTGAAGCTTTCTTT. Amino acids: CASSLGTGGRTEAFF.